A selection of T cell receptor beta chains follows, all from one sample in a study of blood T cell repertoires in COVID-19. Repertoires were generated with immunoSEQ multiplex PCR, while TCRdb's copy carries only in-frame clones and drops some. This table has roughly 130,000 clones, roughly 80% appearing once. The sequencing sample was made of peripheral blood. The receptors were gathered from a woman aged 60-70 years with acute or convalescent COVID-19. Both conserved end residues are part of each CDR3. D genes are given only for firm matches. For some rows the clone size is stated as once, few or many, or as a class when expanded; others skip it.

length	size	J	V	D	CDR3	DNA
15	-	TRBJ1-6	TRBV27	TRBD1	CASSLSGQGRTPLHF	TGTGCCAGCAGTTTATCTGGACAGGGTAGGACACCCCTCCACTTT
13	-	TRBJ1-1	TRBV6-5	-	CASTYGGGTEAFF	TGTGCCAGCACCTACGGGGGAGGAACTGAAGCTTTCTTT
15	few	TRBJ1-1	TRBV5-1	-	CASSLGAGANTEAFF	TGCGCCAGCAGCTTGGGGGCAGGGGCGAACACTGAAGCTTTCTTT
14	-	TRBJ1-3	TRBV30	-	CASAVGSSGNTIYF	TGTGCCTCCGCGGTGGGGAGCTCTGGAAACACCATATATTTT
13	-	TRBJ1-2	TRBV3-1/TRBV3-2	TRBD1	CASSRGQGAGYTF	TGTGCCAGCAGCCGAGGACAGGGCGCAGGCTACACCTTC
17	-	TRBJ1-5	TRBV3-1/TRBV3-2	-	CASSQQGSGISNQPQHF	TGTGCCAGCAGCCAACAGGGGAGTGGGATTAGCAATCAGCCCCAGCATTTT
12	-	TRBJ2-7	TRBV10-3	TRBD1	CAIRRDSYEQYF	TGTGCCATCCGACGGGACAGCTACGAGCAGTACTTC
14	-	TRBJ1-1	TRBV5-4	-	CASSSVGENTEAFF	TGTGCCAGCAGTTCGGTGGGCGAGAACACTGAAGCTTTCTTT
16	-	TRBJ2-3	TRBV3-1/TRBV3-2	TRBD1	CASSPTWTGPTDTQYF	TGTGCCAGCAGCCCGACCTGGACAGGACCCACAGATACGCAGTATTTT
14	-	TRBJ1-5	TRBV30	-	CAWSVRGAGQPQHF	TGTGCCTGGAGTGTAAGGGGCGCGGGGCAGCCCCAGCATTTT
14	-	TRBJ2-1	TRBV9	-	CASSVGSASNEQFF	TGTGCCAGCAGCGTCGGGTCCGCGAGCAATGAGCAGTTCTTC
13	-	TRBJ2-2	TRBV30	-	CAWDGPGAGELFF	TGTGCCTGGGATGGACCAGGGGCCGGGGAGCTGTTTTTT
14	once	TRBJ1-1	TRBV10-1	-	CASSESGRKTEAFF	TGCGCCAGCAGTGAGTCAGGGAGGAAAACTGAAGCTTTCTTT
13	-	TRBJ2-2	TRBV11-2	-	CASSLEPAGELFF	TGTGCCAGCAGCTTAGAACCGGCCGGGGAGCTGTTTTTT
15	-	TRBJ1-6	TRBV9	-	CASSVGGQGGSPLHF	TGTGCCAGCAGCGTAGGGGGTCAGGGCGGTTCACCCCTCCACTTT
13	-	TRBJ1-5	TRBV5-1	-	CASSLVRYQPQHF	TGCGCCAGCAGCTTGGTCAGGTATCAGCCCCAGCATTTT
14	-	TRBJ1-2	TRBV11-2	-	CASSLEKAAYGYTF	TGTGCCAGCAGCTTAGAGAAGGCAGCGTATGGCTACACCTTC
15	-	TRBJ2-1	TRBV6-5	-	CASSYSSGSYNEQFF	TGTGCCAGCAGTTACTCGAGCGGGTCCTACAATGAGCAGTTCTTC
15	-	TRBJ1-4	TRBV11-2	-	CASSPRQVLSGKLFF	TGTGCCAGCAGCCCCCGACAGGTGCTCTCGGGAAAACTGTTTTTT
14	-	TRBJ2-3	TRBV5-1	-	CASSDGVGTDTQYF	TGCGCCAGCAGCGACGGAGTCGGGACAGATACGCAGTATTTT
15	-	TRBJ2-1	TRBV5-6	TRBD2	CASAVLAGGHNEQFF	TGTGCCAGCGCTGTTCTAGCGGGGGGTCACAATGAGCAGTTCTTC
17	-	TRBJ2-3	TRBV7-9	TRBD2	CASSLAPRTSSLDTQYF	TGTGCCAGCAGCTTAGCGCCCCGGACTAGTAGTTTGGATACGCAGTATTTT
15	-	TRBJ1-6	TRBV9	-	CASSVERGESSPLHF	TGTGCCAGCAGCGTAGAGCGGGGTGAAAGTTCGCCCCTCCACTTT
14	-	TRBJ1-2	TRBV10-3	-	CAISAGATNYGYTF	TGTGCCATCAGTGCTGGGGCTACTAACTATGGCTACACCTTC
14	-	TRBJ1-4	TRBV25-1	-	CASSDGQGLRKLFF	TGTGCCAGCAGTGACGGGCAGGGATTGAGAAAACTGTTTTTT
15	-	TRBJ1-4	TRBV4-2	-	CASSLTGGGGEKLFF	TGTGCCAGCAGCCTTACCGGGGGGGGCGGTGAAAAACTGTTTTTT
18	-	TRBJ1-2	TRBV11-2	TRBD1	CASSPGQIGTGIYYGYTF	TGTGCCAGCAGCCCCGGTCAAATAGGGACAGGGATTTACTATGGCTACACCTTC
14	-	TRBJ2-4	TRBV5-5	-	CASSLGGSKNIQYF	TGTGCCAGCAGCTTGGGGGGCTCCAAAAACATTCAGTACTTC
16	-	TRBJ2-3	TRBV5-1	-	CASSTQPGSRTDTQYF	TGCGCCAGCAGCACTCAACCGGGTTCGCGCACAGATACGCAGTATTTT
14	-	TRBJ2-5	TRBV5-1	TRBD2	CASRDASGGETQYF	TGCGCCAGCCGGGATGCTAGCGGGGGGGAGACCCAGTACTTC
15	-	TRBJ1-2	TRBV9	-	CASSGSGTKSYGYTF	TGTGCCAGCAGCGGATCCGGGACAAAGTCCTATGGCTACACCTTC
14	once	TRBJ1-2	TRBV24-1	-	CATSDFSRNYGYTF	TGTGCCACCAGTGATTTTTCCAGGAACTATGGCTACACCTTC
15	-	TRBJ1-1	TRBV5-1	-	CASSRGGVGNTEAFF	TGCGCCAGCAGCCGAGGAGGGGTAGGGAACACTGAAGCTTTCTTT
15	-	TRBJ1-1	TRBV7-9	-	CASSLMGGMNTEAFF	TGTGCCAGCAGCTTAATGGGGGGAATGAACACTGAAGCTTTCTTT
16	few	TRBJ1-2	TRBV18	TRBD1	CASSPPSVGTDYGYTF	TGTGCCAGCTCACCACCGTCTGTCGGGACAGACTATGGCTACACCTTC
13	-	TRBJ1-5	TRBV29-1	-	CSVQGRGNQPQHF	TGCAGCGTACAGGGACGAGGCAATCAGCCCCAGCATTTT
12	-	TRBJ1-1	TRBV30	-	CAWSPDIVEAFF	TGTGCCTGGAGTCCCGACATTGTCGAAGCTTTCTTT
15	-	TRBJ2-3	TRBV5-1	TRBD1	CASSLAGGAADTQYF	TGCGCCAGCAGCTTGGCAGGGGGCGCGGCAGATACGCAGTATTTT
17	-	TRBJ2-2	TRBV18	-	CASSPGSGGQGTGELFF	TGTGCCAGCTCACCCGGATCGGGGGGCCAGGGCACCGGGGAGCTGTTTTTT
14	-	TRBJ2-2	TRBV18	TRBD1	CASSRGQNTGELFF	TGTGCCAGCTCTAGGGGGCAGAACACCGGGGAGCTGTTTTTT
13	-	TRBJ1-6	TRBV14	-	CASSQQGGSPLHF	TGTGCCAGCAGCCAACAGGGTGGTTCACCCCTCCACTTT